The 27 T cell receptor beta chains listed next were all sequenced from one sample in a study of blood T cell repertoires in COVID-19 (dated by TCRdb to 2018 to 2021). Libraries were prepared through the immunoSEQ multiplex PCR assay. TCRdb took over this immuneACCESS table, retaining in-frame rearrangements with V and J assigned. Such tables are incomplete; in checked studies, under half of the missing clones stem from an unresolved V gene, and the remainder is unexplained. This sample lists about 300,000 clones; 86% were detected once. The ten largest clonotypes hold 1.5% to 2% of the sample. Source material: peripheral blood. The receptors were sampled from a woman aged 45-60 years with acute or convalescent COVID-19.

The genes are TRBV5-1 and TRBJ2-1, with 12 positions matching TRBD2. CDR1 is SGHRS, CDR2 YFSETQ, per germline. This CDR3 region has 15 residues. V dropped 0 bases and J dropped 7; count of bases not matched to a gene: 2. CDR3 amino acids: CASSLGGLAGNEQFF. CDR3 sequence (DNA): TGCGCCAGCAGCTTGGGTGGACTAGCGGGAAATGAGCAGTTCTTC.

The V gene is TRBV24-1, the J gene TRBJ2-3; the D gene is possibly TRBD1 (5 bases). CDR1 and CDR2 (germline): KGHDR, SFDVKD. The CDR3 sequence is 17 residues long. V was pared by 1 base and J by 4 bases, with 17 bases between. The CDR3 DNA follows: TGTGCCACCAGTGATTTCCAGGGAAGAGCTCGTGCAGATACGCAGTATTTT. Amino acids: CATSDFQGRARADTQYF.

J is TRBJ2-3 and V is TRBV7-3; TRBD2 matches 8 bases. Per the germline V gene, CDR1 is SGHTA and CDR2 is FQGTGA. CDR3 length: 16 amino acids. V gave up 5 bases and J gave up 0 bases; unmatched junction bases: 7. The CDR3: CASSPRSGSSTDTQYF. CDR3 in DNA: TGTGCCAGCAGCCCCCGGAGCGGGAGTAGCACAGATACGCAGTATTTT.

This rearrangement joins TRBV18 to TRBJ2-5; no definite D call. CDR3 length equals 14 residues. Trimming took off 3 bases at V and 4 bases at J, with 12 bases between the two ends. The V gene's germline CDR1 is KGHSH and CDR2 LQKENI. CDR3 sequence (DNA): TGTGCCAGCTCACCTTCTGACTCACCAGAGACCCAGTACTTC. Protein sequence: CASSPSDSPETQYF.

The chain uses TRBV29-1 and TRBJ2-2, with a weak D call TRBD1 (7 bases). The CDR3 sequence is 12 residues long. The germline V gene encodes CDR1 SQVTM and CDR2 ANQGSEA. V lost 0 bases and J lost 13, with 12 bases in between. The CDR3 bases are TGCAGCGTTGAAGAGGAGGGACAGCGGCTGTTTTTT. It specifies CSVEEEGQRLFF.

V usage is TRBV28 and J usage is TRBJ2-7; D perhaps matches TRBD2 (7 bases). Germline V lookup: CDR1 MDHEN, CDR2 SYDVKM. This CDR3 is 14 amino acids long. V was cut by 2 bases and J by 6 bases, with 14 bases left in between. In nucleotides, the CDR3 is TGTGCCAGCAGTTTAGTGTCAGGGGAGGGCGAGCAGTACTTC. This translates into CASSLVSGEGEQYF.

The chain links TRBV7-9 to TRBJ1-2; D is perhaps TRBD1 (5 bases). The V end was cut by 1 base, the J end by 4 bases, with 13 bases between. The CDR3 sequence is 15 residues long. Germline assignment: CDR1 SEHNR and CDR2 FQNEAQ (reference sequence). The CDR3 nucleotides are TGTGCCAGCAGCTTAGTATCCCAGGGTACCTATGGCTACACCTTC. Protein product: CASSLVSQGTYGYTF. Drawing the rest from reference TRBV7-9 and TRBJ1-2, the complete variable domain is DTGVSQNPRHKITKRGQNVTFRCDPISEHNRLYWYRQTLGQGPEFLTYFQNEAQLEKSRLLSDRFSAERPKGSFSTLEIQRTEQGDSAMYLCASSLVSQGTYGYTFGSGTRLTVV.

The chain employs TRBV18 and TRBJ1-5; D gene ambiguous. V was shortened by 3 bases and J by 5 bases, with 8 bases between the two germline ends. This CDR3 has 13 residues. CDR1 and CDR2 from the germline V gene are KGHSH and LQKENI. This chain's CDR3 is CASSPYTDQPQHF. CDR3 nucleotide sequence: TGTGCCAGCTCACCCTATACCGATCAGCCCCAGCATTTT.

V usage is TRBV25-1 and J usage is TRBJ2-7, with a possible D match to TRBD1 (5 bases). The CDR3 is 11 residues long. Germline V CDR1 and CDR2: MGHDK, SYGVNS. V was trimmed by 6 bases and J by 3 bases, leaving 6 bases between them. CDR3 sequence reads: CASRTDYEQYF. DNA of the CDR3: TGTGCCAGCAGGACAGACTACGAGCAGTACTTC.

CDR3 sequence (DNA): TGTGCCAGCAGTTTCCAGGGTTTCGAGCAGTACTTC. It specifies CASSFQGFEQYF. The chain recombines TRBV27 with TRBJ2-7; D is possibly TRBD1 (5 bases). Trimming stripped 3 bases from V and 6 bases from J, with 9 bases between. The CDR3 runs 12 residues. Germline V CDR1 and CDR2: MNHEY, SMNVEV (reference sequence).

The V call is TRBV7-3, the J call TRBJ2-2; possible D gene TRBD1, 6 bases. Germline values: CDR1 SGHTA, CDR2 FQGTGA. Trimming took 8 bases from V and 4 from J, leaving 17 bases between them. The CDR3 extends over 15 amino acids. CDR3 residues: CASSWGRGGTGELFF. The CDR3 DNA sequence: TGTGCCAGCTCCTGGGGCAGGGGCGGCACCGGGGAGCTGTTTTTT.

V and J are TRBV3-1 (or the pseudogene TRBV3-2) and TRBJ1-1; the D is unclear. The CDR3 is 13 residues long. CDR1 and CDR2 (germline): LGHDT, YNNKEL (reference sequence). Between the trimmed V and J ends, which lost 3 bases and 11 bases, there was a span of 16 bases. The CDR3 sequence: CASSQGGALGAFF. In DNA, the CDR3 is TGTGCCAGCAGCCAGGGAGGAGCTCTTGGGGCTTTCTTT.

The chain recombines TRBV7-9 with TRBJ2-1, with a tentative D call TRBD2 (7 bases). The CDR3 is made up of 13 amino acids. Between the trimmed V and J ends, which lost 3 bases and 6 bases, there was a span of 9 bases. CDR1 is SEHNR, CDR2 FQNEAQ, per germline (reference sequence). CDR3 coding DNA: TGTGCCAGCAGCTTTGGGGGGGCCAATGAGCAGTTCTTC. It specifies CASSFGGANEQFF. The whole variable domain, remainder taken from reference TRBV7-9 and TRBJ2-1, is DTGVSQNPRHKITKRGQNVTFRCDPISEHNRLYWYRQTLGQGPEFLTYFQNEAQLEKSRLLSDRFSAERPKGSFSTLEIQRTEQGDSAMYLCASSFGGANEQFFGPGTRLTVL.

The V gene is TRBV7-7, the J gene TRBJ2-5; D is possibly TRBD1 (5 bases). V was shortened by 5 bases and J by 1 base, with 8 bases between the two germline ends. Germline V gene sequence: CDR1 SSHAT, CDR2 FNYEAQ (reference sequence). This CDR3 is 13 amino acids long. The CDR3 reads CASSDDSQETQYF. The CDR3 DNA is TGTGCCAGCAGCGACGACAGCCAAGAGACCCAGTACTTC. The full variable domain, in which reference TRBV7-7 and TRBJ2-5 provide the parts outside the CDR3, is GAGVSQSPRYKVTKRGQDVTLRCDPISSHATLYWYQQALGQGPEFLTYFNYEAQPDKSGLPSDRFSAERPEGSISTLTIQRTEQRDSAMYRCASSDDSQETQYFGPGTRLLVL.

The chain combines TRBV7-9 with TRBJ1-3; 12 bases are shared with TRBD1. The CDR3 is 19 residues long. J lost 3 bases, V lost 2 bases, and 11 bases had no gene match. CDR1 and CDR2 from the germline V gene are SEHNR and FQNEAQ (reference sequence). CDR3 in DNA: TGTGCCAGCAGCTTAACCCTCCGGGACAGGGGGCTTTTTGGAAACACCATATATTTT. Its protein is CASSLTLRDRGLFGNTIYF.

The chain recombines TRBV5-1 with TRBJ1-4; 7 bases match TRBD1. The germline V gene encodes CDR1 SGHRS and CDR2 YFSETQ. After removal of 2 bases from V and 7 bases from J, the junction contained 5 bases not matched to a gene. The CDR3 is 14 amino acids. CDR3 in amino acids: CASSFSQGGEKLFF. The CDR3 DNA follows: TGCGCCAGCAGCTTCTCCCAGGGGGGTGAAAAACTGTTTTTT.

V and J are TRBV28 and TRBJ1-5, with D possibly being TRBD1 (5 bases). This CDR3 region has 18 residues. CDR1 and CDR2 (germline): MDHEN, SYDVKM. V shed 3 bases and J shed 6 bases, with 24 bases lying between them. CDR3: CASSFGGTHGRGVQPQHF. Written as DNA, the CDR3 is TGTGCCAGCAGTTTCGGAGGAACGCACGGCCGGGGGGTTCAGCCCCAGCATTTT. The complete variable domain, with remaining parts taken from reference TRBV28 and TRBJ1-5, reads DVKVTQSSRYLVKRTGEKVFLECVQDMDHENMFWYRQDPGLGLRLIYFSYDVKMKEKGDIPEGYSVSREKKERFSLILESASTNQTSMYLCASSFGGTHGRGVQPQHFGDGTRLSIL.

The chain has TRBV9 and TRBJ2-1; 14 bases align to TRBD2. Looked up from germline, CDR1 is SGDLS and CDR2 is YYNGEE. The ends lost 4 bases at V and 5 bases at J; junction bases unmatched: 14. The CDR3 has 19 amino acids. DNA for the CDR3: TGTGCCAGCAGCTCCCGCCCGACTAGCGGGAGGGCCTTGAACAATGAGCAGTTCTTC. Protein sequence: CASSSRPTSGRALNNEQFF.

The chain carries TRBV27 and TRBJ2-7; the D gene is possibly TRBD2 (6 bases). Germline V gene sequence: CDR1 MNHEY, CDR2 SMNVEV (reference sequence). V lost 1 base and J 6 bases, leaving 10 bases between the germline ends. CDR3 length: 13 residues. Written as DNA, the CDR3 is TGTGCCAGCAGTTTATTATCCGGGGGCGAGCAGTACTTC. It is translated as CASSLLSGGEQYF.

CDR3 bases: TGTGCCATCAGCCCTACCGGACTAGCGGGGTCCTACGAGCAGTACTTC. This gives the protein CAISPTGLAGSYEQYF. V usage is TRBV10-3 and J usage is TRBJ2-7, with 12 bases that match TRBD2. The V gene end was trimmed by 6 bases and the J gene end by 1 base; junction bases not matched to a gene: 7. Germline values: CDR1 ENHRY, CDR2 SYGVKD. The CDR3 length is 16 residues.

The rearrangement joins TRBV24-1 to TRBJ1-2; 8 bases fit TRBD1. The trim removed 4 bases at V and 2 bases at J, leaving 5 bases unmatched. The germline CDR1 and CDR2 sequences are KGHDR and SFDVKD. There are 15 residues in the CDR3. CDR3 sequence (DNA): TGTGCCACCAGTGACCGCGGGACAGGCAACTATGGCTACACCTTC. As protein: CATSDRGTGNYGYTF.

The chain joins TRBV7-6 to TRBJ2-1; 7 positions match TRBD2. CDR3 length equals 15 residues. Losses at the gene ends were 5 bases for V and 2 bases for J; bases not matched to a gene: 6. CDR1 and CDR2 (germline): SGHVS, FNYEAQ. The CDR3 loop is CASSEGLAAYNEQFF. The CDR3 coding sequence is TGTGCCAGCAGCGAAGGGCTAGCGGCCTACAATGAGCAGTTCTTC. Full variable domain (missing parts from reference TRBV7-6 and TRBJ2-1): GAGVSQSPRYKVTKRGQDVALRCDPISGHVSLYWYRQALGQGPEFLTYFNYEAQQDKSGLPNDRFSAERPEGSISTLTIQRTEQRDSAMYRCASSEGLAAYNEQFFGPGTRLTVL.

The chain links TRBV4-2 to TRBJ2-6, with TRBD1 as a possible D gene (5 bases). With 0 bases removed from V and 0 bases from J, the gap between germline ends came to 12 bases. Germline V gene sequence: CDR1 LGHNA, CDR2 YNFKEQ. The CDR3 is 18 residues long. CDR3 amino acids: CASSQDMAGASGANVLTF. DNA of the CDR3: TGTGCCAGCAGCCAAGATATGGCTGGGGCCTCTGGGGCCAACGTCCTGACTTTC.

In regard to this clone: The same CDR3 can be traced to other DNA sequences in this sample. The V call is TRBV25-1, the J call TRBJ1-6, with D unclear. V shed 2 bases and J shed 10 bases, with 6 bases lying between them. CDR1 is MGHDK, CDR2 SYGVNS, per germline. The CDR3 runs 12 residues. The CDR3 loop is CASSEGRSPLHF. The CDR3 region has the DNA TGTGCCAGCAGTGAAGGGAGGTCACCCCTCCACTTT.

This chain links TRBV5-4 with TRBJ2-7; the D gene is possibly TRBD1 (5 bases). Per germline, CDR1 SGHNT and CDR2 YYREEE (reference sequence). The ends were cut back, 1 base at V and 3 bases at J, with 11 bases in the middle. This CDR3 has 14 amino acids. The CDR3, as DNA: TGTGCCAGCAGCTTGTCCAGACAGAACTACGAGCAGTACTTC. Encoded protein: CASSLSRQNYEQYF.

This clone was seen only a few times. The chain has TRBV12-3 or TRBV12-4 and TRBJ1-2, with 7 positions matching TRBD1. After removal of 6 bases from V and 4 bases from J, the junction contained 5 bases not matched to a gene. The length of the CDR3 is 13 residues. CDR3 sequence (DNA): TGTGCCAGCAGACTAGGGGGCGTCTATGGCTACACCTTC. Translation: CASRLGGVYGYTF.

V is TRBV11-3 and J is TRBJ2-7, with D possibly matching TRBD1 (7 bases). Deletions cut 6 bases from V and 9 bases from J, with 12 bases between. Germline CDR1 and CDR2: SGHNT and YENEEA. The CDR3 is made up of 11 amino acids. CDR3 in amino acids: CASSQGGMQYF. The CDR3, as DNA: TGTGCCAGCAGTCAGGGGGGTATGCAGTACTTC.